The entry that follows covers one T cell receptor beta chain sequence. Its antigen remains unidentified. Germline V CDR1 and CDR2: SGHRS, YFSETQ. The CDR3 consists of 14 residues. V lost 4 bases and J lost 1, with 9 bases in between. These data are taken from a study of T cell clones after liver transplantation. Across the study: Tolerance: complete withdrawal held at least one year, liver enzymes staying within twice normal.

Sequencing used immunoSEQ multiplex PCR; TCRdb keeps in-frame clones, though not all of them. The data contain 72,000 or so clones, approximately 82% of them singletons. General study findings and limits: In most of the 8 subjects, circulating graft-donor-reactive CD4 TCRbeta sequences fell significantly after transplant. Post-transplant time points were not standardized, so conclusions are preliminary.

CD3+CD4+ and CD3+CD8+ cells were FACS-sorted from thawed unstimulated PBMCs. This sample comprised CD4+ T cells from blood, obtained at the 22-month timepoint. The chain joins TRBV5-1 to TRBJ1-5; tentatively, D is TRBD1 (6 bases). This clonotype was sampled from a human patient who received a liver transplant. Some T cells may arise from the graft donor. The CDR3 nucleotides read TGCGCCAGCAGCCTGGGGACAAGCAATCAGCCCCAGCATTTT. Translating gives CASSLGTSNQPQHF.